A selection of T cell receptor beta chains follows, all from one sample in a study of CD8+ T cells in alopecia areata. Assay: immunoSEQ multiplex PCR; the TCRdb copy retains only in-frame clones and omits some. The sample contains 130,000 or so clones, approximately 86% of which appear only once. The sample here was CD8+ T cells sorted from blood, taken at week 4, from a patient treated with tofacitinib. The source is a human donor with alopecia areata. Both conserved end residues are part of each CDR3. D genes are given only for firm matches. Only part of the rows carry a size: once, few, many, or a class if the clone is expanded.

cdr3_aa cdr3_nt j_call d_call clone_size v_call
CASIFGSYEQFF TGTGCCAGCATCTTCGGGAGCTATGAGCAGTTCTTC TRBJ2-1 . . TRBV2
CASSEHPGTGAGELFF TGTGCCAGCAGTGAACACCCCGGGACAGGGGCCGGGGAGCTGTTTTTT TRBJ2-2 TRBD1 . TRBV6-1
CASSVGVGGTYEQYF TGTGCCAGCAGCGTAGGCGTAGGAGGCACCTACGAGCAGTACTTC TRBJ2-7 . . TRBV9
CASSQGQEETQYF TGCGCCAGCAGCCAAGGCCAAGAAGAGACCCAGTACTTC TRBJ2-5 . . TRBV4-1
CASQGGTGELFF TGCGCCAGTCAGGGGGGCACCGGGGAGCTGTTTTTT TRBJ2-2 . . TRBV4-1
CASSRGQVSYEQYF TGTGCCAGCTCGAGGGGACAGGTCTCCTACGAGCAGTACTTC TRBJ2-7 TRBD1 . TRBV18
CAWSVTSGSFEQYF TGTGCCTGGAGTGTGACTAGCGGGAGTTTCGAGCAGTACTTC TRBJ2-7 TRBD2 . TRBV30
CASSVNKAQETQYF TGCGCCAGCAGCGTTAACAAAGCACAGGAGACCCAGTACTTC TRBJ2-5 . few TRBV4-1
CSVGIPSTGELFF TGCAGCGTGGGGATACCCTCCACCGGGGAGCTGTTTTTT TRBJ2-2 . . TRBV29-1
CSVGRTGSYNEQFF TGCAGCGTTGGAAGGACAGGGTCCTACAATGAGCAGTTCTTC TRBJ2-1 TRBD1 . TRBV29-1
CASSIALAENIQYF TGTGCCAGCAGCATTGCCCTAGCGGAAAACATTCAGTACTTC TRBJ2-4 TRBD2 . TRBV5-6
CAWSLDSNQPQHF TGTGCCTGGAGCCTCGATAGCAATCAGCCCCAGCATTTT TRBJ1-5 . . TRBV30